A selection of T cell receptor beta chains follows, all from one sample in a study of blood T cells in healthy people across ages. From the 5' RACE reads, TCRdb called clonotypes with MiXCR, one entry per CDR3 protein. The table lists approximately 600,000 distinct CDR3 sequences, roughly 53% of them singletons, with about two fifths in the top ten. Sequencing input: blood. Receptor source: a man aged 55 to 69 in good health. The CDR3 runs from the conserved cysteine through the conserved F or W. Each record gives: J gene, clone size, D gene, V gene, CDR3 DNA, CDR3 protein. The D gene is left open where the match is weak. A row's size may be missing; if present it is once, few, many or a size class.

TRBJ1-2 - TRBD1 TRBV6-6 TGTGCCAGCAGGGCCGGGACAGGGGACTATGGCTACACCTTC CASRAGTGDYGYTF
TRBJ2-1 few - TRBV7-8 TGTGCCAGCAGCTCGCAGGGGGGTGAGCAGTTCTTC CASSSQGGEQFF
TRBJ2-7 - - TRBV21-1 TGTGCCAGCAGCTCAAAGTTGGGACACCCGAGCTCCTACGAGCAGTACTTC CASSSKLGHPSSYEQYF
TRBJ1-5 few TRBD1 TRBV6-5 TGTGCCAGCAGTCGTACAGGGGAGGGTAGCCAGCCCCAGCATTTT CASSRTGEGSQPQHF
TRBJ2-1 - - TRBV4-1 TGCGCCAGCAGCCAAGAAGGGGGGGGGGCCGGCAATGAGCAGTTCTTC CASSQEGGGAGNEQFF
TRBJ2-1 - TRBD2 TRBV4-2 TGTGCCAGCAGCCACGCGGGGGACTCCTACAATGAGCAGTTCTTC CASSHAGDSYNEQFF
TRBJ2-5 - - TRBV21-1 TGTGCCAGCAGGGCAACCGGGACAGCCCTAGGAGAGACCCAGTACTTC CASRATGTALGETQYF
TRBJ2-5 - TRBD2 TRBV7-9 TGTGCCAGCAGCTCAATTAGCGGGAAGCAGTACTTC CASSSISGKQYF
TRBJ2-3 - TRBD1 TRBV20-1 TGCAGTGCTAGGGATTTTGGGACAGGGAGAACAGATACGCAGTATTTT CSARDFGTGRTDTQYF
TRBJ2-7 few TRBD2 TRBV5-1 TGCGCCAGCAGCGGAACTAGCGTGGGCGAGCAGTACTTC CASSGTSVGEQYF
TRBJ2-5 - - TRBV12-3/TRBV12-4 TGTGCCAGCATCCGGGCGGAGCAAGAGACCCAGTACTTC CASIRAEQETQYF
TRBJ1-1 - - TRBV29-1 TGCAGCGTTGAAGCCCCCCGGAGGGCAGGGATGAACACTGAAGCTTTCTTT CSVEAPRRAGMNTEAFF
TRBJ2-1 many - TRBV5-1 TGCGCCAGCAGCTTGGGAGGGGGTTACAATGAGCAGTTCTTC CASSLGGGYNEQFF
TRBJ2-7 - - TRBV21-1 TGTGCCAGCAGACCCCCAGGGGGTCCAACCTACGAGCAGTACTTC CASRPPGGPTYEQYF
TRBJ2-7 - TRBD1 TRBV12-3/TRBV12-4 TGTGCCAGCAGCCACAGAGACGGACAGGGAAGGCGCTACGAGCAGTACTTC CASSHRDGQGRRYEQYF
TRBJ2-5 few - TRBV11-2 TGTGCCAGCAGCCTGTCGGGACTTGACAGGGAGACCCAGTACTTC CASSLSGLDRETQYF
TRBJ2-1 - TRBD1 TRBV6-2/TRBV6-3 TGTGCCAGCAGAACAGGGGGGACGCCCGGTAATGAGCAGTTCTTC CASRTGGTPGNEQFF
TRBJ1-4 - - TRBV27 TGTGCCAGCAGTTCCGACAGAGGGCTAAATGAAAAACTGTTTTTT CASSSDRGLNEKLFF
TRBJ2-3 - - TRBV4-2 TGTGCCAGCAGCCAAGATCCATCCAGTCGGGGCACAGATACGCAGTATTTT CASSQDPSSRGTDTQYF
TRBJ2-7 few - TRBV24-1 TGTGCCACCAGTGCCCGCCCCTACGAGCAGTACTTC CATSARPYEQYF
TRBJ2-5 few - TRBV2 TGTGCCAGCAGTGAAGGGAGGGGCCAAGAGACCCAGTACTTC CASSEGRGQETQYF
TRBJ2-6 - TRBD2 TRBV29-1 TGCAGCGTTGATGCGGGGGCTGGGGCCAACGTCCTGACTTTC CSVDAGAGANVLTF
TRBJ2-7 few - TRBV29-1 TGCAGCGCTACTGACCCGTCCTCCTACGAGCAGTACTTC CSATDPSSYEQYF
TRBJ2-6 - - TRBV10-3 TGTGCCGCCTGGGCTGGGGCCAACGTCCTGACTTTC CAAWAGANVLTF
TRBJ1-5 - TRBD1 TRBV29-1 TGCAGCGCCGGCGGGGGACAGGGTTCCAATCAGCCCCAGCATTTT CSAGGGQGSNQPQHF
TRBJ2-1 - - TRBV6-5 TGTGCCAGCAGTTACGGGGGCACTCGGGGTGAGCAGTTCTTC CASSYGGTRGEQFF
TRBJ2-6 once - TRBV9 TGTGCCAGCAGCGTCAAAGCAAGGATGCAGTCTGAGGCCAACGTCCTGACTTTC CASSVKARMQSEANVLTF
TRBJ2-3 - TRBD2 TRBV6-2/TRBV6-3 TGTGCCAGCAGTCGAGCGGGGAAGGACACAGATACGCAGTATTTT CASSRAGKDTDTQYF
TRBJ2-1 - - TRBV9 TGTGCCAGCAGCGCAATAATCGGCTCCTACAATGAGCAGTTCTTC CASSAIIGSYNEQFF
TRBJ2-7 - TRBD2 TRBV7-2 TGTGCCAGCAGCTTAGCGGGGGCGGGGGGTAACAATGAGCAGTACTTC CASSLAGAGGNNEQYF
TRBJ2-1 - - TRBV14 TGTGCCAGCAGCCAAGATCGTACGGGTCAGCAGTGCTTC CASSQDRTGQQCF
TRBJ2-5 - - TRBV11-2 TGTGCCAGCAGCTTAGCTGGGGGGAGAGGGGAGACCCAGTACTTC CASSLAGGRGETQYF
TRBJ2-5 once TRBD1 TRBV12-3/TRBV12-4 TGTGCCAGCAGTAGAGGACAGGGCGAAGAGATCCAGTACTTC CASSRGQGEEIQYF
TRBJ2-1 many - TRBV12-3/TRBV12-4 TGTGCCAGCAGTTTAGTAGCAAATGAGCAGTTCTTC CASSLVANEQFF
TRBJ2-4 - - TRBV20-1 TGCAGTGCTAGATTGGGACTTAACATTCAGTACTTC CSARLGLNIQYF
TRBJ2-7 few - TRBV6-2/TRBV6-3 TGTGCCAGCAGACCGGGACTGTCCTACGAGCAGTACTTC CASRPGLSYEQYF
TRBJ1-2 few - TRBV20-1 TGCAGTGCTAGAGTGCCTACCCCGGGCTATGGCTACACCTTC CSARVPTPGYGYTF
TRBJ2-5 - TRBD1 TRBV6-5 TGTGCCAGCACCAACCGACAGGGGGTTAGGGAGACCCAGTACTTC CASTNRQGVRETQYF
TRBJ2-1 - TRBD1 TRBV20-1 TGCAGTGCTAGAGAAGTAGGGGACAGGGGCAATGAGCAGTTCTTC CSAREVGDRGNEQFF
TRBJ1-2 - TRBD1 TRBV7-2 TGTGCCAGCAGCCCAGGACAGGGGGAGGGCTATGGCTACACCTTC CASSPGQGEGYGYTF
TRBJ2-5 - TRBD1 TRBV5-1 TGCGCCAGCAGCTTGGAGGGGCAGGGGGCGACTCCCCAGTACTTC CASSLEGQGATPQYF
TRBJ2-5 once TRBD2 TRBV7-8 TGTGCCAGCAGCTTGATGGGACTAGCGGGGGGGTACCAAGAGACCCAGTACTTC CASSLMGLAGGYQETQYF
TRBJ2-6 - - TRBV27 TGTGTCAGCAGTTTCCGGGTGGGGGCCAACGTCCTGACTTTC CVSSFRVGANVLTF